Detailed here is one TCR beta chain. Its matching antigen is unknown. MiXCR, run by TCRdb on the reads, gives a single entry per CDR3 protein. The repertoire holds approximately 590,000 distinct CDR3 sequences, with roughly 42% as singletons. The J segment lost 1 base and the V segment lost 5 bases, leaving 5 bases of the junction unmatched. The CDR3 totals 14 residues. Per germline, CDR1 MNHGY and CDR2 SAAAGT. These data originate in a study of T cell repertoires in cytomegalovirus infection. In the study overall: Used in the study were CMV epitopes, some recently identified and HLA-C-restricted, others well-studied and HLA-B-restricted. Study-wide findings and caveats: Within the response measured ex vivo, HLA-C-restricted CMV-specific TCR beta clonotypes were dominant. CMV carriers with the relevant HLA were identified by cumulative public TCR beta family frequency.

The TCR was taken from a human donor in good health (CMV status not recorded). Some clones in this sample may be carry-over from other donors' samples. Material: cultured PBMCs, obtained from culture after CMV antigen stimulation. The genes are TRBV6-8 and TRBJ2-7; 7 nucleotides align to TRBD1. The CDR3 nucleotides are TGTGCCAGCAGTGACAGGGCCCAATCCTACGAGCAGTACTTC. It codes for CASSDRAQSYEQYF.